The 27 T cell receptor delta chains below were found in one sample sequenced in a study of γδ T cells in repeated Plasmodium falciparum infection. Vgamma9/Vdelta2+ and Vdelta2-negative gammadelta T cells were flow-sorted from PBMC for bulk sequencing. TCRdb redid the clone calls on the multiplex PCR reads with CATT. The sample consists of 90,000 to 95,000 delta-chain clones, 0.9% to 1% of them appearing once. The sequenced sample consisted of gamma-delta T cells from blood. The receptor set was obtained from a pool of human donors (malaria-infected and uninfected, not separated).

As to this clone: TCRdb's entry gives the protein of a much larger clone, which mismatches this DNA's translation at residue 9, likely from a read error; the protein reported here is translated from the DNA. The chain is built from TRDV2 and TRDJ1; D remains unclear. TCRdb gives no J gene; it was assigned here by matching the DNA to germline. The germline V gene encodes CDR1 GEAIGNYY and CDR2 EKD. V was shortened by 0 bases and J by 0 bases, with 22 bases between the two germline ends. The CDR3 extends over 19 amino acids. The CDR3 loop reads CACDTHVVEDPPYTDKLIF. The CDR3 region has the DNA TGTGCCTGTGACACCCATGTGGTGGAGGATCCCCCGTACACCGATAAACTCATCTTT.

For this clone: TCRdb pairs this DNA with a much larger clone's protein that differs at residue 10, likely a read error; the protein shown was translated from the DNA. The chain has TRDV2 and TRDJ1, with 7 bases fitting TRDD2. TCRdb offers no J gene call, so here the DNA was matched to germline to obtain one. This CDR3 has 21 amino acids. J gave up 1 base and V 5 bases, and 27 bases lay outside the gene matches. The V gene's germline CDR1 is GEAIGNYY and CDR2 EKD. This CDR3 is CACGPFLPLEDITAATDKLIF. DNA of the CDR3: TGTGCCTGTGGGCCCTTCCTCCCACTGGAGGATATTACGGCTGCCACCGATAAACTCATCTTT.

Concerning this clone: The protein that TCRdb holds for this DNA derives from a much larger clone and differs from the translated DNA at residue 12, which likely indicates a read error; the protein shown here is translated from the DNA. This chain links TRDV2 with TRDJ3; weak D call: TRDD3 (6 bases). TCRdb does not report a J gene; here it was assigned by matching the DNA to germline references. Germline V gene data show CDR1 as GEAIGNYY and CDR2 as EKD. The CDR3 sequence is 18 residues long. The CDR3 is CACDTRGPGSWGTRQMFF. DNA of the CDR3: TGTGCCTGTGACACCCGTGGTCCGGGCTCCTGGGGCACCCGACAGATGTTTTTC.

In its sample, this clone was seen a few times. This probably arose from a read error, given a far larger clone one base away. The sample has other DNA sequences that encode this CDR3 too. The chain couples TRDV2 to TRDJ1, with TRDD2 matching 8 bases. The V gene's germline CDR1 is GEAIGNYY and CDR2 EKD. The CDR3 consists of 19 residues. The J segment lost 0 bases and the V segment lost 3 bases, leaving 17 bases of the junction unmatched. The CDR3 bases are TGTGCCTGTGACCCGCGCTTCCTACACGGGGTCCCGTACACCGATAAACTCATCTTT. This codes for CACDPRFLHGVPYTDKLIF.

Concerning this clone: The protein recorded in TCRdb matches a much larger clone and deviates from this DNA's translation at residue 13, suggesting a read error; the protein here is obtained by translating the DNA. Called V gene: TRDV1; the J gene was not called; TRDD3 is the table's D call, not checked against the DNA. CDR3 length equals 14 residues. Germline V lookup: CDR1 TSWWSYY, CDR2 QGS. This CDR3 is CALYAPWRADKLTF. DNA for the CDR3: TGTGCTCTTTACGCTCCCTGGAGGGCCGATAAACTCACCTTT.

Comments on this clone: TCRdb records a much larger clone's protein for this DNA, with a difference at residue 15 that likely arises from a read error; the protein given is the translation of the DNA. The CDR3 coding sequence is TGTGCCTGTGACACCGGGGGCTGGGGATACCCTTCGTACACCGGTAAACTCATCTTT. Residues: CACDTGGWGYPSYTGKLIF. V gene TRDV2 combines with J gene TRDJ1, with TRDD3 matching over 8 bases. The J gene is not listed in TCRdb, so it was assigned here from a DNA match to germline. Germline V gene data show CDR1 as GEAIGNYY and CDR2 as EKD. The CDR3 sequence is 19 residues long.

This clone was observed many times. This DNA translates differently at residue 7 from the TCRdb protein, which is that of a much larger clone; a read error is likely, and the protein shown is the DNA's own translation. This chain links TRDV2 with TRDJ2, with D possibly matching TRDD3 (5 bases). The germline V gene encodes CDR1 GEAIGNYY and CDR2 EKD. This CDR3 has 16 residues. Trimming took 3 bases from V and 0 from J, leaving 13 bases between them. The CDR3 nucleotides are TGTGCCTGTGACGTACTGGAGGATACTTTGACAGCACAACTCTTCTTT. Amino acid sequence: CACDVLEDTLTAQLFF.

This clone appeared many times. This sequence is one base from a far larger clone and is likely a read error. The sample holds other DNA sequences that translate to the same CDR3. The chain employs TRDV2 and TRDJ1; 7 positions match TRDD3. CDR1 is GEAIGNYY, CDR2 EKD, per germline. CDR3 length: 17 amino acids. CDR3 sequence: CACDTGGDYRYTDKLIF. The CDR3 region has the DNA TGTGCCTGTGACACTGGGGGGGATTACCGGTACACTGATAAACTCATCTTT.

This clone has just a few counts. This DNA's translation and the protein TCRdb lists, from a much larger clone, do not match at residue 17, likely due to a read error; the protein shown is translated from the DNA. The rearrangement joins TRDV1 to TRDJ1; 9 bases align to TRDD2. TCRdb lists no J gene, so it was determined here by aligning the DNA to germline. This CDR3 has 25 residues. The germline CDR1 and CDR2 sequences are TSWWSYY and QGS. V lost 2 bases and J lost 0; bases outside the gene matches: 31. The CDR3 spells CALGEGRARTFLRKWGDVYTDKLIF. The CDR3 DNA reads TGTGCTCTTGGGGAAGGCCGCGCGAGGACCTTCCTACGTAAGTGGGGGGACGTGTACACCGATAAACTCATCTTT.

A word on this clone: Given a far larger clone just one base away, this is likely a sequencing read error. This specimen includes other DNA sequences encoding the same CDR3. V gene TRDV1 combines with J gene TRDJ1; 11 bases are a match to TRDD3. Germline V gives CDR1 TSWWSYY, CDR2 QGS. The CDR3 consists of 18 residues. CDR3 nucleotide sequence: TGCGCTCTTGGGGAAGTGGCTCTGGGGGATACCGACACCGATAAACTCATCTTT. As protein: CALGEVALGDTDTDKLIF.

This clone was counted a few times. For this DNA, TCRdb reports the protein of a much larger clone, which diverges at residue 16, most likely from a read error; the protein presented here is translated directly from the DNA. The rearrangement links TRDV1 to TRDJ1; TRDD3 aligns across 7 bases. TCRdb lists no J gene, so it was determined here by aligning the DNA to germline. The CDR3 is made up of 19 amino acids. Germline assignment: CDR1 TSWWSYY and CDR2 QGS. The chain's CDR3 is CALGEHKADWGARVDELIF. The CDR3 DNA reads TGTGCTCTTGGGGAACATAAGGCGGACTGGGGTGCTCGGGTCGATGAACTCATCTTT.

Concerning this clone: The mismatch at residue 7 between this DNA's translation and the TCRdb protein of a much larger clone likely reflects a read error; the protein shown is translated from the DNA. The genes are TRDV1 and TRDJ1, with 7 bases matching TRDD3. The CDR3 covers 20 residues. Trimming at V came to 4 bases and at J to 0 bases, leaving 20 bases not matched to a gene. Germline CDR1 is TSWWSYY and CDR2 is QGS. The CDR3 protein is CALGGPPPELGEEYTDKLIF. CDR3 nucleotide sequence: TGTGCTCTTGGGGGGCCTCCTCCTGAGTTGGGGGAGGAATACACCGATAAACTCATCTTT.

Of note for this clone: A far larger clone is one nucleotide away, so this likely arose from a read error. This same CDR3 is encoded by further DNA sequences in the sample. The chain uses TRDV1 and TRDJ1; 11 bases fit TRDD3. Here the J gene came from matching the DNA to germline, since TCRdb omits it. The CDR3 consists of 19 residues. V was pared by 0 bases and J by 5 bases, with 14 bases of the junction left unmatched. From germline, CDR1 is TSWWSYY and CDR2 QGS. CDR3 bases: TGTGCTCTTGGGGAACTGGGTTCTTGGGGGATACGAGACGGTGATAAACTCATCTTT. This encodes CALGELGSWGIRDGDKLIF.

On this clone: The TCRdb record carries a much larger clone's protein, which differs from this DNA's translation at residue 2; a read error is the likely cause, and the protein listed here is the DNA translation. V gene TRDV1 combines with J gene TRDJ1, with TRDD3 matching 9 bases. Germline V CDR1 and CDR2: TSWWSYY, QGS. This CDR3 contains 24 residues. DNA for the CDR3: TGTTCTCTTGGGGAAGTAAGCGCAGATCCAATCAGCTACTGGGGGAACCAGTACACCGATAAACTCATCTTT. This translates into CSLGEVSADPISYWGNQYTDKLIF.

Turning to this clone: The TCRdb record carries a much larger clone's protein, which differs from this DNA's translation at residue 7; a read error is the likely cause, and the protein listed here is the DNA translation. V gene TRDV2 combines with J gene TRDJ1; D remains unclear. Germline V gene lookup returns CDR1 GEAIGNYY and CDR2 EKD. Trimming stripped 7 bases from V and 3 bases from J, with 11 bases between. This CDR3 region has 12 residues. CDR3 bases: TGTGCCTGCCGGACACGGGCCGATAAACTCATCTTT. This codes for CACRTRADKLIF.

A few counts support this clone. TCRdb assigns this DNA the protein of a much larger clone, which departs from its translation at residue 10; this likely reflects a read error, and the protein shown comes from translating the DNA. The CDR3 nucleotides read TGTGCCTGTGTCGCAGTACTGGGCTACGCCGATAAACTCATCTTT. Amino acids: CACVAVLGYADKLIF. The gene calls are TRDV2 and TRDJ1; D might be TRDD3 (6 bases). No J segment appears in TCRdb, so it was assigned here by matching the sequence to germline. The CDR3 extends over 15 amino acids. Germline V gene data show CDR1 as GEAIGNYY and CDR2 as EKD. V gave up 5 bases and J gave up 3 bases, with 18 bases separating them.

This clone was observed a few times. A far larger clone is one nucleotide away, so this likely arose from a read error. The sample has other DNA sequences that encode this CDR3 too. The chain carries TRDV1 and TRDJ1; 10 bases match TRDD3. The germline V gene encodes CDR1 TSWWSYY and CDR2 QGS. This CDR3 has 22 amino acids. V shed 3 bases and J 0 bases; nucleotides not matched to a gene: 22. The CDR3 nucleotides read TGTGCTCTTGGGGAGCTAAGCTACAACGTCTTACTGGGGGATGCTTACACCGATAAACTCATCTTT. It encodes CALGELSYNVLLGDAYTDKLIF.

This clone has just a few counts. At one end the junction does not follow the germline gene, possibly because of a read error. Other nucleotide sequences from this sample produce the same CDR3. The chain couples TRDV1 to TRDJ1; tentatively, D is TRDD2 (6 bases). This CDR3 region has 18 residues. The V gene's germline CDR1 is TSWWSYY and CDR2 QGS. The DNA for the CDR3 is TGTGCTCTTGGGGAACGGTTCCTAGCCCCTGGAATCCCGGCGAAACTTATCTTT. It is translated as CALGERFLAPGIPAKLIF.

With respect to this clone: This DNA's translation and the protein TCRdb lists, from a much larger clone, do not match at residue 13, likely due to a read error; the protein shown is translated from the DNA. The chain recombines TRDV3 with TRDJ1; 11 nucleotides agree with TRDD3. The ends lost 2 bases at V and 0 bases at J; junction bases unmatched: 32. From germline, CDR1 is TVYSNPD and CDR2 GDNSRS (reference sequence). The CDR3 contains 24 residues. CDR3 sequence (DNA): TGTGCCTTTTCAGTTCAAGACTGGGGGATATACCACGCCGCTACAGTATTCTACACCGATAAACTCATCTTT. It translates to CAFSVQDWGIYHAATVFYTDKLIF.

As regards this clone: TCRdb shows a much larger clone's protein in place of this DNA's translation, and the two differ at residue 13, likely through a read error; the protein shown is translated from the DNA. The CDR3 loop reads CALGERSIFLRSRGFKLIF. DNA of the CDR3: TGTGCTCTTGGGGAACGTAGTATATTCCTACGCAGTAGGGGATTTAAACTCATCTTT. The rearrangement uses TRDV1 and TRDJ1; TRDD2 might be the D (7 bases). Since TCRdb gives no J gene, matching the DNA to germline was used here to assign it. Germline lookup yields CDR1 TSWWSYY and CDR2 QGS. V was cut by 1 base and J by 7 bases, with 28 bases left in between. The CDR3 sequence is 19 residues long.

Details on this clone: The protein TCRdb gives is from a much larger clone and does not agree with this DNA's translation at residue 6, likely a read error; the protein shown here comes from the DNA. The rearrangement links TRDV2 to TRDJ1, with 10 bases aligning to TRDD3. Germline matching of the DNA provided the J gene here, since TCRdb leaves it blank. J lost 4 bases, V lost 0 bases, and 10 bases had no gene match. The V gene's germline CDR1 is GEAIGNYY and CDR2 EKD. The CDR3 runs 17 residues. The CDR3 loop is CACDTPPVGDTDDKLIF. DNA of the CDR3: TGTGCCTGTGACACCCCCCCGGTGGGGGATACTGACGATAAACTCATCTTT.

This clone was counted at least ten times. The translation of this DNA and the TCRdb protein of a much larger clone differ at residue 8, probably owing to a read error; the protein shown here is translated from the DNA. The V call is TRDV2, the J call TRDJ1; 10 bases match TRDD3. The J gene, missing from TCRdb, was assigned here through DNA to germline matching. Trimming took 0 bases from V and 1 from J; bases not matched to a gene: 13. This CDR3 has 19 amino acids. Per germline, CDR1 GEAIGNYY and CDR2 EKD. The CDR3 DNA is TGTGCCTGTGACACCGTCATGAGGACTGGGGGATTCGCCACCGATAAACTCATCTTT. Residues: CACDTVMRTGGFATDKLIF.

A word on this clone: This DNA's translation and the protein TCRdb lists, from a much larger clone, do not match at residue 9, likely due to a read error; the protein shown is translated from the DNA. This sequence joins TRDV1 and TRDJ1; 12 bases are a match to TRDD3. The V segment lost 2 bases and the J segment 0 bases; nucleotides outside the gene matches: 22. CDR3 length equals 23 residues. Per the germline V gene, CDR1 is TSWWSYY and CDR2 is QGS. The CDR3 sequence: CALGERGPAGPWGIRGYTDKLIF. The CDR3 DNA follows: TGTGCTCTTGGGGAAAGAGGACCTGCAGGACCCTGGGGGATACGCGGGTACACCGATAAACTCATCTTT.

With regard to this clone: TCRdb pairs this DNA with a much larger clone's protein that differs at residue 7, likely a read error; the protein shown was translated from the DNA. The chain uses TRDV1 and TRDJ1; 8 bases align to TRDD3. This CDR3 is built from 18 residues. The trim removed 5 bases at V and 0 bases at J, leaving 14 bases unmatched. Germline lookup yields CDR1 TSWWSYY and CDR2 QGS. Here the CDR3 DNA reads TGTGCTCTTGGGACCCACCCGGGGGATAAGTATAACACCGATAAACTCATCTTT. Protein product: CALGTHPGDKYNTDKLIF.

About this clone: The protein held in TCRdb is that of a much larger clone and does not match this DNA's translation at residue 12, likely because of a read error; the protein shown is translated from the DNA. This chain joins TRDV2 and TRDJ1; 9 bases are a match to TRDD3. The J gene, absent from TCRdb, was called here by matching the DNA to germline. Germline V gene data show CDR1 as GEAIGNYY and CDR2 as EKD. CDR3 length: 16 amino acids. CDR3 residues: CACSTGDTQCTGKLIF. CDR3 DNA sequence: TGTGCCTGTTCTACTGGGGATACGCAGTGCACCGGTAAACTCATCTTT.

In regard to this clone: This likely came from a read error, as a far larger clone is one base away. Other nucleotide sequences from this sample produce the same CDR3. No J gene was called, and the V gene is TRDV2; the listed D gene, TRDD3, was not tested against the DNA. Germline loops: CDR1 GEAIGNYY, CDR2 EKD. The length of the CDR3 is 16 residues. In nucleotides, the CDR3 is TGTGCCTGTGACACCGGACTGGGGGATAACACCGATAAACTCATCTTC. This gives the protein CACDTGLGDNTDKLIF.

This clone was detected ten times or more. The protein TCRdb gives is from a much larger clone and does not agree with this DNA's translation at residue 15, likely a read error; the protein shown here comes from the DNA. A V gene of TRDV2 was called, but no J gene was assigned; no check of the table's D call, TRDD3, against the DNA was made. The CDR3 length is 16 residues. Germline lookup yields CDR1 GEAIGNYY and CDR2 EKD. CDR3 amino acids: CACDTVGGGPTDKLTF. The DNA of the CDR3 is TGTGCCTGTGACACGGTGGGAGGGGGACCCACCGATAAACTCACCTTT.